This T cell receptor (beta chain) is from a study of T cells in Graves' hyperthyroidism and ophthalmopathy. Study results and limitations: Median prediction lead before ophthalmopathy onset was 5 to 7.5 months with the model.

This clonotype was recorded a few times. What it binds is not known. Regions amplified from RNA transcripts were the TCR beta CDR3 regions. When the TCR CDR3 underwent first-round RT-PCR, the HTBI primer set was used. TCRdb re-analysed the multiplex PCR reads in MiXCR, keeping a single row per CDR3 protein. The table includes 500,000 to 650,000 distinct CDR3 sequences, approximately 17% detected once. V gave up 3 bases and J gave up 3 bases, with 15 bases separating them. Germline values: CDR1 SGHKS, CDR2 YYEKEE (reference sequence). CDR3 length: 16 residues. Subjects with ophthalmopathy showed a Clinical Activity Score no lower than 3, a NOSPECS grade no lower than 4, and a duration shorter than 3 months. Investigators excluded patients with uncontrolled infection, other autoimmune disease, pregnancy or lactation. On the basis of clinical symptoms, serum thyroxine and TRAb, thyroid ultrasound and orbital computed tomography, diagnoses were made.

The clonotype was recovered from a woman under 30 with Graves' ophthalmopathy. The sequenced material came from blood. The gene calls are TRBV5-5 and TRBJ1-4; D unresolved. The CDR3 bases are TGTGCCAGCAGCTCCCGAGAAGGTTGGGCTAATGAAAAACTGTTTTTT. This translates into CASSSREGWANEKLFF.